Listed below are T cell receptor beta chains from one sample, sequenced in a study of T cells in tuberculosis. The data were produced by immunoSEQ multiplex PCR, yet TCRdb's version contains in-frame clones alone and is incomplete. The sample records about 25,000 clones, over 85% being singletons. Sample: PBMCs. These receptors all come from a donor between 10 and 35 years old with latent tuberculosis or without tuberculosis infection. Some clones in this sample may be carry-over from other donors' samples. The CDR3 runs from the conserved cysteine through the conserved F or W. The D gene is left open where the match is weak. A clone size is listed for some rows: how often the clone was seen (once, few, many), or a class if it is expanded.

d_call j_call clone_size v_call cdr3_aa
NA TRBJ2-3 NA TRBV5-1 CASSLRGVNTDTQYF
TRBD1 TRBJ1-2 NA TRBV7-3 CASSSRPGTGGSGYTF
TRBD2 TRBJ2-7 NA TRBV13 CASSYSSSGSSSYEQYF
TRBD2 TRBJ2-4 NA TRBV4-3 CASSLTSGSLGAKNIQYF
NA TRBJ1-4 NA TRBV25-1 CASRVGAREKLFF
NA TRBJ1-5 NA TRBV10-3 CAISESANQPQHF
TRBD1 TRBJ2-1 NA TRBV7-9 CASSLGGWDREEFF
TRBD2 TRBJ2-5 NA TRBV10-3 CAISDGVAGVRETQYF
NA TRBJ2-1 NA TRBV2 CASSRDFNNEQFF
TRBD2 TRBJ2-1 once TRBV12-5 CASGLVLAGGRSNEQFF
TRBD1 TRBJ2-7 NA TRBV30 CAWSLTGGVVNEQYF
NA TRBJ1-1 NA TRBV5-1 CASSLGLQNTEAFF
TRBD2 TRBJ2-3 NA TRBV4-1 CASSHGGADTQYF
TRBD1 TRBJ1-2 NA TRBV5-8 CASSLGRGRVGGYTF
TRBD1 TRBJ2-7 NA TRBV27 CASRAQGQGASHEQYF
TRBD1 TRBJ1-2 NA TRBV28 CVSSFQGARLFTF
NA TRBJ1-1 NA TRBV18 CASSPPDRPMNTEAFF
TRBD1 TRBJ1-1 NA TRBV19 CASSRTGVNTEAFF
NA TRBJ1-2 NA TRBV5-1 CASSLSPNQNYGYTF
TRBD2 TRBJ2-1 NA TRBV5-1 CASSSWTSGGVAGFF
TRBD1 TRBJ2-3 NA TRBV6-5 CASSYWTGGAPDTQYF